This TCR beta chain was recovered during a study of blood T cell repertoires in COVID-19. About the study: Samples representing acute and convalescent COVID-19 were sourced from the United States, Italy and Spain. T cells, B-cell-depleted T cells, or PBMCs provided the cDNA or gDNA that served as material.

The CDR3 is 13 amino acids. V was pared by 5 bases and J by 3 bases, with 8 bases between. Per germline, CDR1 SGHNT and CDR2 YENEEA. In the original analysis: Estimated nucleated cell counts came from reference gene primer amplification. Profiling relied on immunoSEQ multiplex PCR, and the TCRdb table lists in-frame clones only, not all of them. V and J calls and clone size come straight from that table; D and trimming were deduced from the DNA. This table holds some 20,000 clones, under 90% found once. This sequence originates from a man between 50 and 59 years old with active COVID-19. This chain joins TRBV11-3 and TRBJ2-1, with D perhaps matching TRBD1 (5 bases). Sequencing input: peripheral blood. CDR3: CASSHRLYNEQFF. Written as DNA, the CDR3 is TGTGCCAGCAGCCACAGGCTCTACAATGAGCAGTTCTTC.